The rows below give T cell receptor beta chains drawn from one sample of a study of vaccination and CD4 T cells after COVID-19. TCRdb analysed the PCR reads with MiXCR anew, one entry per CDR3 protein. The sample yields 8,500 to 13,000 distinct CDR3 sequences, under 35% seen once. These receptors lack a known antigen. Input material: CD4+ T cells from blood, cultured in vitro. Receptor source: a human donor in good health. CDR3s include the opening cysteine and the closing phenylalanine or tryptophan. A D gene is named only where the DNA matches it firmly. A row's size may be missing; if present it is once, few, many or a size class.

j_call,v_call,clone_size,d_call,cdr3_aa,cdr3_nt
TRBJ1-5,TRBV10-3,NA,NA,CAISESWRDSNQPQHF,TGTGCCATCAGTGAGTCTTGGAGAGATAGCAATCAGCCCCAGCATTTT
TRBJ2-2,TRBV6-2/TRBV6-3,NA,NA,CASSPRVGELFF,TGTGCCAGCAGCCCCAGGGTTGGGGAGCTGTTTTTT
TRBJ1-2,TRBV7-2,medium-sized,NA,CASSSDRIGGGYTF,TGTGCCAGCAGCTCCGACAGGATAGGTGGGGGCTACACCTTC
TRBJ2-7,TRBV6-2/TRBV6-3,NA,NA,CASSYPSRGPSSEQYF,TGTGCCAGCAGTTACCCCAGCCGGGGCCCTTCCTCCGAGCAGTACTTC
TRBJ1-1,TRBV4-3,NA,NA,CASSQVVGQNTEAFF,TGCGCCAGCAGCCAAGTAGTGGGACAGAACACTGAAGCTTTCTTT
TRBJ2-5,TRBV6-2/TRBV6-3,NA,TRBD1,CASRGQGETQYF,TGTGCCAGCAGAGGACAGGGAGAGACCCAGTACTTC
TRBJ1-2,TRBV11-1,few,TRBD1,CASSHRDRAYGYTF,TGTGCCAGCAGCCACCGGGACAGGGCCTATGGCTACACCTTC
TRBJ1-2,TRBV6-5,few,NA,CASSYVRAEYYGYTF,TGTGCCAGCAGTTACGTCAGGGCAGAGTACTATGGCTACACCTTC
TRBJ1-2,TRBV11-2,NA,TRBD1,CASSLGRTGNYGYTF,TGTGCCAGCAGCTTAGGCCGGACAGGGAACTATGGCTACACCTTC
TRBJ2-4,TRBV7-2,NA,NA,CASSLGAGLNIQYF,TGTGCCAGCAGCTTAGGGGCGGGACTAAACATTCAGTACTTC
TRBJ2-1,TRBV19,NA,TRBD2,CASSTRLAVYNEQFF,TGTGCCAGTAGTACTCGACTAGCGGTGTACAATGAGCAGTTCTTC